The 8 T cell receptor beta chains presented below share a single source sample, sequenced in a study of blood T cell repertoires in COVID-19. Profiling relied on immunoSEQ multiplex PCR, and the TCRdb table lists in-frame clones only, not all of them. The data contain 150,000 to 200,000 clones, 81% of them singletons. What was sequenced was peripheral blood. The source is a middle-aged woman with COVID-19, enrolled during active disease.

The chain links TRBV29-1 to TRBJ2-1, with D perhaps matching TRBD1 (6 bases). Germline lookup yields CDR1 SQVTM and CDR2 ANQGSEA. Trimming removed 7 bases from V and 7 bases from J, with 14 bases in between. This CDR3 has 12 residues. The CDR3 DNA sequence: TGCAGCGGGAGGACAGTAGGGAATGAGCAGTTCTTC. This gives the protein CSGRTVGNEQFF.

The chain links TRBV18 to TRBJ2-3; weak D call: TRBD1 (5 bases). CDR1 is KGHSH and CDR2 is LQKENI in the germline V gene. The CDR3 has 15 amino acids. Trimming took 0 bases from V and 0 from J, leaving 7 bases between them. This CDR3 reads CASSPPGASTDTQYF. As DNA, the CDR3 is TGTGCCAGCTCACCACCAGGGGCTAGCACAGATACGCAGTATTTT.

The chain has TRBV5-1 and TRBJ2-1, with D possibly being TRBD2 (6 bases). CDR3 length: 16 residues. The germline CDR1 and CDR2 sequences are SGHRS and YFSETQ. Between the trimmed V and J ends, which lost 0 bases and 12 bases, there was a span of 22 bases. CDR3 amino acids: CASSLALFPPSEGQFF. In DNA, the CDR3 is TGCGCCAGCAGCTTGGCCTTGTTTCCCCCTAGCGAGGGGCAGTTCTTC.

The chain employs TRBV7-8 and TRBJ2-1, with 8 bases matching TRBD2. The CDR3 totals 16 residues. Trimming removed 0 bases from V and 9 bases from J; junction bases left unmatched: 10. In germline, CDR1 is SGHVS, CDR2 FQNEAQ. In nucleotides, the CDR3 is TGTGCCAGCAGCTTAGCGGGGTCGGGAGGGCCTCCTGAGCAGTTCTTC. As protein: CASSLAGSGGPPEQFF.

The gene calls are TRBV19 and TRBJ1-3; D may be TRBD1 (6 bases). Germline assignment: CDR1 LNHDA and CDR2 SQIVND (reference sequence). V was shortened by 6 bases and J by 0 bases, with 9 bases between the two germline ends. The CDR3 loop spans 14 amino acids. In nucleotides, the CDR3 is TGTGCCAGTAGGATACAGGGCTCTGGAAACACCATATATTTT. Amino acid sequence: CASRIQGSGNTIYF.

This CDR3 is CASSLGFRGKNTGELFF. CDR3 DNA: TGTGCCAGCAGCTTAGGGTTTAGGGGGAAGAACACCGGGGAGCTGTTTTTT. The gene calls are TRBV7-2 and TRBJ2-2; TRBD1 is a possible D gene (6 bases). Deletions cut 1 base from V and 1 base from J, with 13 bases between. This CDR3 contains 17 residues. CDR1 and CDR2 from the germline V gene are SGHTA and FQGNSA.

The genes are TRBV28 and TRBJ2-1, with a possible D match to TRBD1 (6 bases). V was trimmed by 3 bases and J by 0 bases, leaving 9 bases between them. Germline V CDR1 and CDR2: MDHEN, SYDVKM. CDR3 length: 15 residues. The CDR3 bases are TGTGCCAGCAGTTTTTTACAGGGCTCCTACAATGAGCAGTTCTTC. Translation gives CASSFLQGSYNEQFF.

V and J are TRBV27 and TRBJ2-3, with 12 bases lining up with TRBD2. The CDR3 has 19 residues. Germline values: CDR1 MNHEY, CDR2 SMNVEV (reference sequence). With 4 bases clipped from V and 1 base from J, the junction kept 12 bases outside the gene matches. The CDR3, as DNA: TGTGCCAGCAGTTCAAGACTAGCGGGAGTTTCGCCTGGCACAGATACGCAGTATTTT. This gives the protein CASSSRLAGVSPGTDTQYF.